This T cell receptor (beta chain) was identified in a study of blood T cell repertoires in COVID-19. The CDR3 is made up of 16 amino acids. The V gene lost 0 bases and the J gene lost 1 base, with 13 bases spanning the gap. The germline gives CDR1 SGHRS, CDR2 YFSETQ. The table came from immunoSEQ multiplex PCR; TCRdb's copy has only in-frame clones and leaves some out. The sample has 200,000 to 250,000 clones, about nine tenths seen once. What was sequenced was peripheral blood. This clonotype was sampled from a man aged 25-45 years with COVID-19, enrolled during active disease. V and J are TRBV5-1 and TRBJ1-1; TRBD1 is a possible D gene (5 bases). CDR3 sequence: CASSLAWGTENTEAFF. DNA of the CDR3: TGCGCCAGCAGCTTGGCCTGGGGCACAGAGAACACTGAAGCTTTCTTT.